The next 17 T cell receptor beta chains were all read from a single sample in a study of immune evolution from preneoplasia to lung adenocarcinoma listed by TCRdb under 2021. To prepare the library, the immunoSEQ multiplex PCR assay was applied. TCRdb mirrors the immuneACCESS table, restricted to in-frame sequences. Some clones are absent from its copies; in checked studies, under half trace to an unresolved V gene, and the reason for the others is unknown. In this sample the table shows 9,000 to 10,000 clones, about 81% of which occur a single time. The ten largest clones take up around 3.1% of the sample. The material sequenced was FFPE lung adenocarcinoma in situ tissue. The cell subset or site label here, explained by the study, means: preinvasive adenocarcinoma in situ (AIS). These receptors were collected from an older person with lung adenocarcinoma.

The chain employs TRBV10-3 and TRBJ2-7; tentatively, D is TRBD1 (5 bases). The ends were cut back, 0 bases at V and 2 bases at J, with 11 bases in the middle. The CDR3 runs 15 residues. Germline loops: CDR1 ENHRY, CDR2 SYGVKD. The CDR3 here is CAISESRDRTYEQYF. The CDR3, as DNA: TGTGCCATCAGTGAGTCGCGTGACAGAACCTACGAGCAGTACTTC.

The J gene is TRBJ2-1, the V gene TRBV9; TRBD2 matches at 8 bases. CDR3 length: 15 residues. Losses at the gene ends were 0 bases for V and 5 bases for J; bases not matched to a gene: 4. Germline V CDR1 and CDR2: SGDLS, YYNGEE. The CDR3 here is CASSVEPAGDNEQFF. The CDR3 region has the DNA TGTGCCAGCAGCGTAGAGCCAGCGGGGGACAATGAGCAGTTCTTC.

This chain connects TRBV7-9 to TRBJ2-7; D gene unclear. The germline V and J ends were trimmed by 1 base and 5 bases, with 18 bases remaining between them. This CDR3 spans 16 amino acids. CDR1 and CDR2 from the germline V gene are SEHNR and FQNEAQ (reference sequence). Written as DNA, the CDR3 is TGTGCCAGCAGCTTAGGCCGAGGTGGGGTTACGAACGAGCAGTACTTC. It encodes CASSLGRGGVTNEQYF.

V usage is TRBV29-1 and J usage is TRBJ1-2; D not resolved. The V and J ends lost 3 bases and 9 bases respectively, with 17 bases between them. Germline lookup yields CDR1 SQVTM and CDR2 ANQGSEA. This CDR3 is built from 13 residues. The CDR3 region has the DNA TGCAGCGTTGAGGCGGGCGGAGCGAGAAGCTACACCTTC. Its translation: CSVEAGGARSYTF.

This chain connects TRBV7-2 to TRBJ2-1; tentatively, D is TRBD2 (7 bases). Trimming took off 6 bases at V and 9 bases at J, with 21 bases between the two ends. This CDR3 is 15 amino acids long. The germline V gene has CDR1 SGHTA and CDR2 FQGNSA. The CDR3 coding sequence is TGTGCCAGCAGTCAAATGTCGGGGGGCCGTTTTGAGCAGTTCTTC. Its protein product is CASSQMSGGRFEQFF.

The chain recombines TRBV6-6 with TRBJ2-3; 8 bases are shared with TRBD1. This CDR3 spans 14 amino acids. Looked up from germline, CDR1 is MNHNY and CDR2 is SVGAGI (reference sequence). Unmatched junction bases numbered 8, after V lost 8 bases and J lost 4 bases. CDR3 sequence: CASSIGQGADTQYF. In nucleotides, the CDR3 is TGTGCCAGCTCGATCGGACAGGGCGCAGATACGCAGTATTTT.

V gene TRBV11-2 combines with J gene TRBJ2-2; D may be TRBD1 or TRBD2 (5 bases each). Trimming stripped 2 bases from V and 0 bases from J, with 7 bases between. The CDR3 loop spans 15 amino acids. Germline V lookup: CDR1 SGHAT, CDR2 FQNNGV. This CDR3 reads CASSLRDPNTGELFF. CDR3 in DNA: TGTGCCAGCAGCTTAAGGGACCCGAACACCGGGGAGCTGTTTTTT.

The rearrangement joins TRBV19 to TRBJ1-4; 7 bases are a match to TRBD1. This CDR3 comprises 12 residues. With V trimmed by 5 bases and J by 7 bases, 1 base remained unmatched. Germline lookup yields CDR1 LNHDA and CDR2 SQIVND (reference sequence). The CDR3 reads CASSRQGEKLFF. DNA for the CDR3: TGTGCCAGTAGTCGACAGGGTGAAAAACTGTTTTTT.

This chain uses TRBV5-4 with TRBJ2-3; perhaps D is TRBD1 or TRBD2 (5 bases each). The CDR3 sequence is 15 residues long. The V gene lost 0 bases and the J gene lost 4 bases, with 12 bases spanning the gap. Looked up from germline, CDR1 is SGHNT and CDR2 is YYREEE (reference sequence). CDR3 sequence reads: CASSLGGSSADTQYF. The CDR3 bases are TGTGCCAGCAGCTTGGGGGGGAGTAGCGCAGATACGCAGTATTTT.

The chain recombines TRBV5-4 with TRBJ1-6; perhaps TRBD1 as D (5 bases). Germline CDR1 SGHNT, CDR2 YYREEE (reference sequence). Trimming pared 3 bases from V and 4 bases from J, leaving 14 bases between. The CDR3 has 16 residues. The CDR3 DNA follows: TGTGCCAGCAGCTCGGGGACGAGAGGGTATAATTCACCCCTCCACTTT. Its translation: CASSSGTRGYNSPLHF.

The chain carries TRBV30 and TRBJ1-1; 7 bases agree with TRBD1. This CDR3 has 13 residues. In germline, CDR1 is GTSNPN, CDR2 SVGIG (reference sequence). V gave up 5 bases and J gave up 3 bases; unmatched junction bases: 6. The CDR3 spells CAWGTEPDTEAFF. The DNA for the CDR3 is TGTGCCTGGGGGACAGAGCCAGACACTGAAGCTTTCTTT.

The rearrangement joins TRBV9 to TRBJ1-5, with a possible D match to TRBD1 (5 bases). This CDR3 is 16 amino acids long. Trimming cost V 0 bases and J 0 bases, with 10 bases left between them. CDR1 and CDR2 from the germline V gene are SGDLS and YYNGEE. CDR3: CASSVARGYSNQPQHF. As DNA, the CDR3 is TGTGCCAGCAGCGTAGCGAGGGGCTATAGCAATCAGCCCCAGCATTTT. Using reference TRBV9 and TRBJ1-5 for the parts outside the CDR3, the full variable domain is DSGVTQTPKHLITATGQRVTLRCSPRSGDLSVYWYQQSLDQGLQFLIQYYNGEERAKGNILERFSAQQFPDLHSELNLSSLELGDSALYFCASSVARGYSNQPQHFGDGTRLSIL.

This chain uses TRBV30 with TRBJ2-1, with TRBD1 identical over 9 bases. Germline lookup yields CDR1 GTSNPN and CDR2 SVGIG (reference sequence). V trimming: 2 bases; J trimming: 10 bases; junction bases outside the gene matches: 12. The CDR3 is made up of 15 amino acids. CDR3 DNA sequence: TGTGCCTGGAGTACTGGACAGGGGACCATTAACGAGCAGTTCTTC. It yields the protein CAWSTGQGTINEQFF.

The CDR3 region is CASSDGLRDTQYF. DNA of the CDR3: TGTGCCAGCAGCGACGGGCTGCGGGATACGCAGTATTTT. V usage is TRBV9 and J usage is TRBJ2-3, with unresolved D. Germline lookup yields CDR1 SGDLS and CDR2 YYNGEE. The CDR3 length is 13 residues. V was cut by 3 bases and J by 6 bases, with 11 bases left in between.

This chain connects TRBV5-1 to TRBJ2-7, with 7 bases matching TRBD2. The CDR3 totals 15 residues. The germline CDR1 and CDR2 sequences are SGHRS and YFSETQ. The junction had 12 bases not matched to a gene; V was cut back by 7 bases and J by 2 bases. DNA for the CDR3: TGCGCCAGCCGAATTAATAGCGGGCCCCCCTACGAGCAGTACTTC. As protein: CASRINSGPPYEQYF.

V is TRBV18 and J is TRBJ1-1; possibly TRBD1 for D (6 bases). CDR1 is KGHSH and CDR2 is LQKENI in the germline V gene. V lost 0 bases, J lost 6 bases, and 23 bases lay in between. The CDR3 consists of 18 residues. As DNA, the CDR3 is TGTGCCAGCTCACCACCGCTGGGGTTAGTAACAGGGTGGGCTGAAGCTTTCTTT. It codes for CASSPPLGLVTGWAEAFF.

The chain links TRBV6-1 to TRBJ2-3; D uncertain. There are 17 residues in the CDR3. CDR1 and CDR2 from the germline V gene are MNHNS and SASEGT. Trimming left V 3 bases short and J 2 bases short, with 18 bases between. The CDR3 coding sequence is TGTGCCAGCAGTGATCGCCTGGGCAGAAAAATCACAGATACGCAGTATTTT. It specifies CASSDRLGRKITDTQYF.